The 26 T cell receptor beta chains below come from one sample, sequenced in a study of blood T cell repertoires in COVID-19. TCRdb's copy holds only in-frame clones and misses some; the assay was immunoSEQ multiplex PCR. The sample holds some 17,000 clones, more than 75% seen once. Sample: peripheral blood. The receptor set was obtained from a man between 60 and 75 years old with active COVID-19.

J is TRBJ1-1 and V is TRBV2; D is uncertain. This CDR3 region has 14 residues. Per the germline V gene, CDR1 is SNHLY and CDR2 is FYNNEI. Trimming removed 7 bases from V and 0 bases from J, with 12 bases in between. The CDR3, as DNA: TGTGCCAGCAACCCTGGGCCCATGAACACTGAAGCTTTCTTT. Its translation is CASNPGPMNTEAFF.

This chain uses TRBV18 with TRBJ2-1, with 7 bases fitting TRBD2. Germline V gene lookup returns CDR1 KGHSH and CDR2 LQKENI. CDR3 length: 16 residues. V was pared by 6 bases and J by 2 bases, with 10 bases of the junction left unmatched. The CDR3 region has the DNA TGTGCCAGCTCCCTGGCGCGGGGGACTACCTACAATGAGCAGTTCTTC. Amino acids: CASSLARGTTYNEQFF.

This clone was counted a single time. The CDR3 nucleotides are TGTGCCAGCAGCCAAGGAGGACTTTTCTCCCTTAACACTGAAGCTTTCTTT. It codes for CASSQGGLFSLNTEAFF. The rearrangement joins TRBV3-1 (or the pseudogene TRBV3-2) to TRBJ1-1; D uncertain. V dropped 1 base and J dropped 2 bases, with 17 bases sitting between them. The CDR3 is 17 residues long. Germline V gives CDR1 LGHDT, CDR2 YNNKEL (reference sequence).

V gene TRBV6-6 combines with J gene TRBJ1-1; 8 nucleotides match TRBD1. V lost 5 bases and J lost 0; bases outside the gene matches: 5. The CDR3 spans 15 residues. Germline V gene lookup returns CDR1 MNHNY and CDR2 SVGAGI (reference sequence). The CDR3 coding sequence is TGTGCCAGCAGTACCTCAGGGGGCGTGAACACTGAAGCTTTCTTT. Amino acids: CASSTSGGVNTEAFF.

CDR3 region: CASSRGQGENIQYF. CDR3 sequence (DNA): TGCGCCAGCAGCCGTGGACAGGGCGAAAACATTCAGTACTTC. V usage is TRBV5-1 and J usage is TRBJ2-4; 8 nucleotides agree with TRBD1. V lost 4 bases and J lost 5; bases outside the gene matches: 5. The CDR3 is made up of 14 amino acids. The V gene's germline CDR1 is SGHRS and CDR2 YFSETQ.

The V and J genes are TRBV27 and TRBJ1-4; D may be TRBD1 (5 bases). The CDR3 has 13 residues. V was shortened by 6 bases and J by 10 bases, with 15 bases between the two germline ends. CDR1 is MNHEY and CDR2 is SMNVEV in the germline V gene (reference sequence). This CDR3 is CASRPNDRGKLFF. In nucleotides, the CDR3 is TGTGCCAGCAGACCCAATGATAGGGGAAAACTGTTTTTT.

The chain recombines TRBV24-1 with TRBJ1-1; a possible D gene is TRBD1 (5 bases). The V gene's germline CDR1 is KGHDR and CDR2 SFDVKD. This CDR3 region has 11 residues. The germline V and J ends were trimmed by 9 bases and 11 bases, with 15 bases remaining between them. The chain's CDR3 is CATAYGTSAFF. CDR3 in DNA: TGTGCCACCGCATATGGGACTTCGGCTTTCTTT.

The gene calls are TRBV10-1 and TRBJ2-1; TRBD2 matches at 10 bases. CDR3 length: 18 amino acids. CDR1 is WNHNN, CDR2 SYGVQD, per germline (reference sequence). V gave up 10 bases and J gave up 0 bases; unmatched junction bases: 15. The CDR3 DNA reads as TGCGCCACCTCACATGGGCTAGCGGGGGATAGCTCCTACAATGAGCAGTTCTTC. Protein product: CATSHGLAGDSSYNEQFF.

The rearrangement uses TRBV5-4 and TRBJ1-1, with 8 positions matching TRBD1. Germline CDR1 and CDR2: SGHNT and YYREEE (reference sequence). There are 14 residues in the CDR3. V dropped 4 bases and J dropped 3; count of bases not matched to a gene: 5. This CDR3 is CASSRQGRDTEAFF. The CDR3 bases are TGTGCCAGCAGCCGACAGGGGAGAGACACTGAAGCTTTCTTT.

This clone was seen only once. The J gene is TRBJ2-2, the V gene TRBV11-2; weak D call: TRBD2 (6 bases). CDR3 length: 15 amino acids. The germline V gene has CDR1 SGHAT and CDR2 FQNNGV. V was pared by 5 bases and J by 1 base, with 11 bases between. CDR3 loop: CASSRGLQNTGELFF. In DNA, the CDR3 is TGTGCCAGCAGCAGGGGACTTCAGAACACCGGGGAGCTGTTTTTT.

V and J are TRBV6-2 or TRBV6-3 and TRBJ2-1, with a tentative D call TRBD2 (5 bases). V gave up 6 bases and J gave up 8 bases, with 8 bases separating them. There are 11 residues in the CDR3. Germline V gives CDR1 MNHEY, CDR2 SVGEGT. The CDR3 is CASSTRYEQFF. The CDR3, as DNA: TGTGCCAGCAGCACTAGGTATGAGCAGTTCTTC.

CDR3 sequence: CASSGAHYEKLFF. CDR3 sequence (DNA): TGTGCCAGCAGCGGGGCGCATTATGAAAAACTGTTTTTT. This chain joins TRBV5-6 and TRBJ1-4; tentatively, D is TRBD1 (5 bases). Germline V gene lookup returns CDR1 SGHDT and CDR2 YYEEEE. This CDR3 is 13 amino acids long. V lost 4 bases, J lost 6 bases, and 10 bases lay in between.

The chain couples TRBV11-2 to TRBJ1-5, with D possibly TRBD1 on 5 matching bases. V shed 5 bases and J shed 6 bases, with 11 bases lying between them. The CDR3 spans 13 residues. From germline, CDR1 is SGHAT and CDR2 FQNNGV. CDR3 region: CASSRRGGQPQHF. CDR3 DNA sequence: TGTGCCAGCAGCCGACGCGGGGGTCAGCCCCAGCATTTT.

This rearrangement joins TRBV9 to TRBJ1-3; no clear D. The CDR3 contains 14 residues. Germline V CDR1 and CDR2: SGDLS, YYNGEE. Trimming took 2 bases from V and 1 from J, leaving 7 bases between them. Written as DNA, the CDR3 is TGTGCCAGCAGCGTTCCGGGATCTGGAAACACCATATATTTT. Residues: CASSVPGSGNTIYF.

The CDR3: CASSPGQALNYGYTF. CDR3 coding DNA: TGTGCCAGCTCACCAGGACAGGCGTTGAACTATGGCTACACCTTC. The V gene is TRBV18, the J gene TRBJ1-2; 7 bases are shared with TRBD1. CDR3 length: 15 residues. Trimming removed 2 bases from V and 2 bases from J; junction bases left unmatched: 5. Germline V gene lookup returns CDR1 KGHSH and CDR2 LQKENI.

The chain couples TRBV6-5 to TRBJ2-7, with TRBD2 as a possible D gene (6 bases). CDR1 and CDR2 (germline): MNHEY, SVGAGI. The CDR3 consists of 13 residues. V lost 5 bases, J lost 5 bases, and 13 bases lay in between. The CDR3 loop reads CASSPRRANEQYF. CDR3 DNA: TGTGCCAGCAGTCCCCGGAGGGCCAACGAGCAGTACTTC.

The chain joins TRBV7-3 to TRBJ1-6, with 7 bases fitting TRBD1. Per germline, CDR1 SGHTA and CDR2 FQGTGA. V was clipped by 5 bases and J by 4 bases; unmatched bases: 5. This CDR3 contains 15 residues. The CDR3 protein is CASSPGTAYNSPLHF. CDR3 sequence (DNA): TGTGCCAGCAGCCCTGGGACAGCTTATAATTCACCCCTCCACTTT.

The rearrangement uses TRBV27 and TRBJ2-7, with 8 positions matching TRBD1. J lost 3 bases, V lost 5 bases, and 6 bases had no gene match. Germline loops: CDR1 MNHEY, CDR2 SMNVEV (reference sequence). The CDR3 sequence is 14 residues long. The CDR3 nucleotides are TGTGCCAGCAGTATAGGGACAGGAATCTACGAGCAGTACTTC. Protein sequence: CASSIGTGIYEQYF.

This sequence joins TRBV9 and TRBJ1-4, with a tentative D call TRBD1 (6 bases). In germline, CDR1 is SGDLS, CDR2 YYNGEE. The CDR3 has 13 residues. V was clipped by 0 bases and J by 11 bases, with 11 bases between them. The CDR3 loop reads CASSVAPDSKLFF. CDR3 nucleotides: TGTGCCAGCAGCGTAGCCCCGGACAGTAAACTGTTTTTT. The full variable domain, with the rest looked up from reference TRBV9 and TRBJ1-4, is DSGVTQTPKHLITATGQRVTLRCSPRSGDLSVYWYQQSLDQGLQFLIQYYNGEERAKGNILERFSAQQFPDLHSELNLSSLELGDSALYFCASSVAPDSKLFFGSGTQLSVL.

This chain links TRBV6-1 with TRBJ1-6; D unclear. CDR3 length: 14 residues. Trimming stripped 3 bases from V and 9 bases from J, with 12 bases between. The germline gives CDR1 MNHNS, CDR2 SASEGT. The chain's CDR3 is CASSEGRLGSPLHF. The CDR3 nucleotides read TGTGCCAGCAGTGAGGGCCGTCTCGGTTCACCCCTCCACTTT.

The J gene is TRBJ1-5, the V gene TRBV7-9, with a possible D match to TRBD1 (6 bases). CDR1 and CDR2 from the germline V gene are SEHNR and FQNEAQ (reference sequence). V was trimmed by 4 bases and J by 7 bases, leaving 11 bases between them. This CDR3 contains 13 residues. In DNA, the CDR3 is TGTGCCAGCAGCTCGGGGACAAGGCAGCCCCAGCATTTT. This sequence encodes CASSSGTRQPQHF.

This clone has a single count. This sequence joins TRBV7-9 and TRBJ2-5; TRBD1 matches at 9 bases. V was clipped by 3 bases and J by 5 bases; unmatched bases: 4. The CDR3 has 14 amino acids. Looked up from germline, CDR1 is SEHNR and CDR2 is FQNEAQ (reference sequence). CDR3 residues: CASSLTGGLETQYF. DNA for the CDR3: TGTGCCAGCAGCTTGACAGGGGGTCTGGAGACCCAGTACTTC.

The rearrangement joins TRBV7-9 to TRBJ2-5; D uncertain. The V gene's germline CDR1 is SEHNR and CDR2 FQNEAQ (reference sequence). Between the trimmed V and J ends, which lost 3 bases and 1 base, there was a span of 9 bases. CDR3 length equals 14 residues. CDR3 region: CASSFRGSQETQYF. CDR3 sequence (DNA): TGTGCCAGCAGCTTCCGCGGAAGCCAAGAGACCCAGTACTTC. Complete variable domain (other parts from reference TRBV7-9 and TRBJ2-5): DTGVSQNPRHKITKRGQNVTFRCDPISEHNRLYWYRQTLGQGPEFLTYFQNEAQLEKSRLLSDRFSAERPKGSFSTLEIQRTEQGDSAMYLCASSFRGSQETQYFGPGTRLLVL.

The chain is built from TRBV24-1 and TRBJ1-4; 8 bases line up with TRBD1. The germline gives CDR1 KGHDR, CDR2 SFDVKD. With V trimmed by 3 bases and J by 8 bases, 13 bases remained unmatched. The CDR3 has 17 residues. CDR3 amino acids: CATSDPNRGSGGEKLFF. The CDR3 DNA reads TGTGCCACCAGTGATCCGAACAGGGGGAGCGGAGGAGAAAAACTGTTTTTT.

CDR3 DNA: TGTGCCAGCAGTTCCTGGACAGGGTCGAATGAAAAACTGTTTTTT. Protein: CASSSWTGSNEKLFF. This chain connects TRBV27 to TRBJ1-4, with TRBD1 matching 8 bases. Germline V lookup: CDR1 MNHEY, CDR2 SMNVEV (reference sequence). Unmatched junction bases numbered 6, after V lost 4 bases and J lost 5 bases. The CDR3 has 15 residues.

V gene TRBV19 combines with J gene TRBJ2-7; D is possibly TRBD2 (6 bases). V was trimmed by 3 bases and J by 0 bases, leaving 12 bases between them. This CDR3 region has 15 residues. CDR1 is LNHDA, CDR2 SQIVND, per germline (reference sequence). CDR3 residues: CASSIRGTYSYEQYF. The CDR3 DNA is TGTGCCAGTAGTATTCGGGGGACCTACTCCTACGAGCAGTACTTC.